This T cell receptor beta chain was captured in a study of low-dose radiotherapy and immunotherapy resistance in tumors. TRAV- and TRBV-specific primers primed first-strand cDNA, covering alpha and beta chains. Both a constant-region primer and a V-primer adapter served to amplify TCRs across 20 to 25 PCR cycles. TCRdb re-called the reads with MiXCR, one entry per CDR3 protein. Among more than 85,000 distinct CDR3 sequences, more than 8% were seen once, and the ten largest hold under 1.1%. CDR3 length: 13 amino acids. CDR1 SQVTM and CDR2 ANQGSEA come from the germline V gene. The V end was cut by 3 bases, the J end by 5 bases, with 10 bases between. Sample time point: before trial treatment. This clonotype was detected many times.

This TCR came from a male donor with prostate cancer. This material consisted of PBMCs, taken before treatment. The chain joins TRBV29-1 to TRBJ2-2; no clear D. The CDR3 loop reads CSVDWGFTGELFF. In nucleotides, the CDR3 is TGCAGCGTTGATTGGGGTTTTACCGGGGAGCTGTTTTTT.